A single sample is the source of the 30 T cell receptor beta chains below, sequenced in a study of blood T cell repertoires in COVID-19. This table comes from immunoSEQ multiplex PCR, and its TCRdb copy is limited to in-frame clones, with some not included. The sample has roughly 200,000 clones; roughly 78% are singletons. Sample: peripheral blood. The origin of the receptors is a woman aged 80 or older with active or convalescent COVID-19.

The chain has TRBV5-8 and TRBJ2-7, with D possibly TRBD1 on 6 matching bases. CDR3 length: 13 amino acids. Looked up from germline, CDR1 is SGHTS and CDR2 is YDEGEE. V dropped 5 bases and J dropped 7 bases, with 16 bases sitting between them. CDR3 sequence (DNA): TGTGCCAGCAGAAGGGACATTGACTTAGAGCAGTACTTC. This encodes CASRRDIDLEQYF.

The chain has TRBV7-2 and TRBJ2-7; D perhaps matches TRBD1 (6 bases). There are 12 residues in the CDR3. Per germline, CDR1 SGHTA and CDR2 FQGNSA. V dropped 4 bases and J dropped 4 bases, with 8 bases sitting between them. The CDR3 sequence: CASSSQGYEQYF. The CDR3 DNA follows: TGTGCCAGCAGCTCACAGGGATACGAGCAGTACTTC. Supplemented by reference TRBV7-2 and TRBJ2-7, the full variable domain reads GAGVSQSPSNKVTEKGKDVELRCDPISGHTALYWYRQSLGQGLEFLIYFQGNSAPDKSGLPSDRFSAERTGGSVSTLTIQRTQQEDSAVYLCASSSQGYEQYFGPGTRLTVT.

The table lists this clone with a count of one. The chain joins TRBV7-2 to TRBJ1-1, with no clear D. V dropped 1 base and J dropped 4 bases, with 16 bases sitting between them. This CDR3 region has 16 residues. CDR1 is SGHTA, CDR2 FQGNSA, per germline. The CDR3 protein is CASSLGLRLVSTEAFF. In DNA form, the CDR3 reads TGTGCCAGCAGCTTAGGGTTACGGTTGGTGAGCACTGAAGCTTTCTTT.

This clone was seen just once. The chain combines TRBV29-1 with TRBJ1-5; TRBD1 agrees at 7 bases. From germline, CDR1 is SQVTM and CDR2 ANQGSEA. The CDR3 totals 15 residues. The V gene end was trimmed by 6 bases and the J gene end by 1 base; junction bases not matched to a gene: 9. CDR3 loop: CSVGGTEGSNQPQHF. DNA of the CDR3: TGCAGCGTAGGAGGGACAGAGGGAAGCAATCAGCCCCAGCATTTT.

This rearrangement joins TRBV5-4 to TRBJ2-7; perhaps TRBD2 as D (6 bases). The V end lost 3 bases, the J end lost 0 bases, and 10 bases lay between the germline ends. The germline V gene encodes CDR1 SGHNT and CDR2 YYREEE (reference sequence). The CDR3 loop spans 14 amino acids. Here the CDR3 reads CASSSGGRSYEQYF. The CDR3 region has the DNA TGTGCCAGCAGCTCCGGGGGACGCTCCTACGAGCAGTACTTC.

The chain combines TRBV30 with TRBJ1-5, with D maybe TRBD1 (5 bases). Deletions cut 0 bases from V and 7 bases from J, with 13 bases between. CDR1 and CDR2 from the germline V gene are GTSNPN and SVGIG (reference sequence). This CDR3 spans 14 amino acids. Here the CDR3 reads CAWSVIQGGQPQHF. CDR3 nucleotide sequence: TGTGCCTGGAGTGTAATCCAGGGAGGACAGCCCCAGCATTTT.

This clone was counted between two and nine times. V usage is TRBV10-2 and J usage is TRBJ2-3; D gene ambiguous. V gave up 4 bases and J gave up 5 bases, with 10 bases separating them. There are 13 residues in the CDR3. Germline V gives CDR1 WSHSY, CDR2 SAAADI. Written as DNA, the CDR3 is TGCGCCAGCAGTGTTAGTTCCCAAGATACGCAGTATTTT. It is translated as CASSVSSQDTQYF.

The V gene is TRBV30, the J gene TRBJ1-5; D perhaps matches TRBD1 (6 bases). V lost 3 bases and J lost 3, with 12 bases in between. CDR3 length equals 14 residues. CDR1 and CDR2 (germline): GTSNPN, SVGIG (reference sequence). CDR3 region: CAWSPTGINQPQHF. CDR3 coding DNA: TGTGCCTGGAGCCCAACAGGGATCAATCAGCCCCAGCATTTT.

The chain is built from TRBV7-2 and TRBJ1-2; D call uncertain. CDR1 and CDR2 from the germline V gene are SGHTA and FQGNSA. Trimming stripped 1 base from V and 3 bases from J, with 3 bases between. The CDR3 totals 12 residues. DNA of the CDR3: TGTGCCAGCAGCTTAGGAGACTATGGCTACACCTTC. Amino acid sequence: CASSLGDYGYTF.

V gene TRBV5-1 combines with J gene TRBJ2-2; 7 nucleotides align to TRBD2. The CDR3 has 14 residues. J gave up 4 bases and V 3 bases, and 3 bases lay outside the gene matches. Per the germline V gene, CDR1 is SGHRS and CDR2 is YFSETQ. The CDR3 reads CASSSWGGTGELFF. The CDR3 bases are TGCGCCAGCAGCTCCTGGGGGGGCACCGGGGAGCTGTTTTTT. Filled out from reference TRBV5-1 and TRBJ2-2, the complete variable domain reads KAGVTQTPRYLIKTRGQQVTLSCSPISGHRSVSWYQQTPGQGLQFLFEYFSETQRNKGNFPGRFSGRQFSNSRSEMNVSTLELGDSALYLCASSSWGGTGELFFGEGSRLTVL.

This chain uses TRBV19 with TRBJ1-2, with 7 nucleotides matching TRBD1. Per germline, CDR1 LNHDA and CDR2 SQIVND (reference sequence). Germline trimming cut 4 bases from V and 5 bases from J; bases unmatched to any gene: 13. The CDR3 is 16 residues long. For the CDR3, the DNA is TGTGCCAGTAGTAGGGCTTCGGGAGGGGGCAGTTATGGCTACACCTTC. Translating gives CASSRASGGGSYGYTF.

The chain joins TRBV5-1 to TRBJ1-6, with 8 bases fitting TRBD1. Losses at the gene ends were 0 bases for V and 0 bases for J; bases not matched to a gene: 2. The CDR3 has 17 residues. The germline V gene encodes CDR1 SGHRS and CDR2 YFSETQ. The CDR3 DNA is TGCGCCAGCAGCTTGGGACAGGGGAGCTCCTATAATTCACCCCTCCACTTT. It yields the protein CASSLGQGSSYNSPLHF.

The chain couples TRBV7-9 to TRBJ2-3; D is unresolved. The germline gives CDR1 SEHNR, CDR2 FQNEAQ (reference sequence). V was clipped by 2 bases and J by 6 bases, with 12 bases between them. CDR3 length: 14 residues. The CDR3, as DNA: TGTGCCAGCAGCTTACTATATCCGAGCGATACGCAGTATTTT. Its translation: CASSLLYPSDTQYF.

The table lists this clone with a count of one. V usage is TRBV28 and J usage is TRBJ1-1; D remains unclear. Germline CDR1 reads MDHEN; CDR2 reads SYDVKM. The CDR3 totals 16 residues. V gave up 3 bases and J gave up 0 bases, with 14 bases separating them. The CDR3 is CASSLGGYTMNTEAFF. For the CDR3, the DNA is TGTGCCAGCAGTTTGGGAGGGTATACCATGAACACTGAAGCTTTCTTT.

The chain joins TRBV12-3 or TRBV12-4 to TRBJ1-2; weak D call: TRBD1 (5 bases). The V end was cut by 2 bases, the J end by 7 bases, with 11 bases between. The CDR3 contains 13 residues. CDR3 bases: TGTGCCAGCAGTTTACCAGGGTTTACTGGCTACACCTTC. Its translation is CASSLPGFTGYTF.

The chain employs TRBV18 and TRBJ2-5, with TRBD1 matching over 7 bases. The V gene's germline CDR1 is KGHSH and CDR2 LQKENI. J gave up 2 bases and V 5 bases, and 8 bases lay outside the gene matches. The CDR3 length is 15 residues. CDR3 DNA sequence: TGTGCCAGCTCAGAAGGGACAGCATCACAAGAGACCCAGTACTTC. This codes for CASSEGTASQETQYF.

The V call is TRBV9, the J call TRBJ2-7; 8 positions agree with TRBD1. V shed 0 bases, J shed 4 bases, and the junction held 18 bases outside the gene matches. CDR3 length equals 19 residues. Germline V lookup: CDR1 SGDLS, CDR2 YYNGEE. The CDR3 DNA reads TGTGCCAGCAGCGTAGGCGTTAGGGGACCGGCAGGGGGCGCGTACGAGCAGTACTTC. It translates to CASSVGVRGPAGGAYEQYF.

This clone showed up just a few times. The CDR3 DNA sequence: TGTGCCAGCACCCCGACAGGGTTGAAGCAGTTCTTC. Translating it yields CASTPTGLKQFF. This chain connects TRBV11-3 to TRBJ2-1, with 7 positions matching TRBD1. CDR3 size: 12 residues. Unmatched junction bases numbered 8, after V lost 7 bases and J lost 11 bases. Germline V gene data show CDR1 as SGHNT and CDR2 as YENEEA.

V usage is TRBV6-1 and J usage is TRBJ1-1; maybe TRBD1 (5 bases). CDR3 length: 16 residues. Deletions cut 0 bases from V and 1 base from J, with 12 bases between. Germline CDR1 is MNHNS and CDR2 is SASEGT. The DNA for the CDR3 is TGTGCCAGCAGTGAAGCGCTTAGACAGCCGAACACTGAAGCTTTCTTT. Translating it yields CASSEALRQPNTEAFF.

This clone qualifies as medium-sized (0.01 to 0.1%). The rearrangement links TRBV19 to TRBJ1-5, with D possibly matching TRBD1 (5 bases). Trimming removed 7 bases at V and 5 bases at J, with 12 bases between. Germline CDR1 LNHDA, CDR2 SQIVND (reference sequence). This CDR3 spans 13 amino acids. The CDR3 DNA follows: TGTGCCAGTACCCCTGGGGGGGATCAGCCCCAGCATTTT. Protein product: CASTPGGDQPQHF.

The J gene is TRBJ1-1, the V gene TRBV15; 8 bases are shared with TRBD1. The germline gives CDR1 LNHNV, CDR2 YYDKDF (reference sequence). The V segment lost 4 bases and the J segment 3 bases; nucleotides outside the gene matches: 4. This CDR3 has 14 residues. CDR3 bases: TGTGCCACCAGCACAGGGGGCGCCTACACTGAAGCTTTCTTT. Protein product: CATSTGGAYTEAFF.

The J gene is TRBJ1-2, the V gene TRBV30, with TRBD1 identical over 8 bases. Trimming removed 3 bases from V and 3 bases from J; junction bases left unmatched: 3. This CDR3 is built from 13 residues. Germline V gives CDR1 GTSNPN, CDR2 SVGIG (reference sequence). This chain's CDR3 is CAWRDRVHYGYTF. CDR3 coding DNA: TGTGCCTGGAGGGACAGGGTCCACTATGGCTACACCTTC. The full variable domain, rest sourced from reference TRBV30 and TRBJ1-2, is SQTIHQWPATLVQPVGSPLSLECTVEGTSNPNLYWYRQAAGRGLQLLFYSVGIGQISSEVPQNLSASRPQDRQFILSSKKLLLSDSGFYLCAWRDRVHYGYTFGSGTRLTVV.

This chain links TRBV6-1 with TRBJ2-1; 8 positions agree with TRBD2. CDR1 is MNHNS, CDR2 SASEGT, per germline. Germline trimming cut 2 bases from V and 4 bases from J; bases unmatched to any gene: 4. CDR3 length: 15 amino acids. The CDR3 here is CASSEKRGPYNEQFF. The CDR3 DNA is TGTGCCAGCAGTGAAAAGCGGGGGCCTTACAATGAGCAGTTCTTC.

This clone showed up just a few times. The gene calls are TRBV4-1 and TRBJ1-4; D might be TRBD1 (5 bases). Germline V gene lookup returns CDR1 MGHRA and CDR2 YSYEKL. This CDR3 has 15 amino acids. Between the trimmed V and J ends, which lost 1 base and 5 bases, there was a span of 11 bases. The CDR3 spells CASSQVGVGNEKLFF. The CDR3 DNA reads TGCGCCAGCAGCCAAGTAGGGGTGGGGAATGAAAAACTGTTTTTT.

In this sample, this clone turned up once. The CDR3 here is CASSHPSGTGGEGYTF. In nucleotides, the CDR3 is TGCGCCAGCAGCCATCCCTCCGGGACAGGAGGCGAGGGCTACACCTTC. The rearrangement joins TRBV4-3 to TRBJ1-2; 8 nucleotides align to TRBD1. Germline V CDR1 and CDR2: LGHNA, YSLEER. The CDR3 spans 16 residues. V shed 3 bases, J shed 8 bases, and the junction held 14 bases outside the gene matches.

V and J are TRBV6-5 and TRBJ2-5, with a possible D match to TRBD1 (6 bases). CDR1 and CDR2 from the germline V gene are MNHEY and SVGAGI. This CDR3 comprises 15 residues. V shed 5 bases and J shed 5 bases, with 18 bases lying between them. CDR3 sequence reads: CASSRGSTGLETQYF. CDR3 bases: TGTGCCAGCAGTCGTGGGAGTACAGGGCTCGAGACCCAGTACTTC.

This clone was observed a few times. V is TRBV7-2 and J is TRBJ2-7; perhaps TRBD1 as D (5 bases). CDR1 SGHTA and CDR2 FQGNSA come from the germline V gene. Trimming removed 1 base from V and 2 bases from J, with 12 bases in between. There are 15 residues in the CDR3. The CDR3 nucleotides are TGTGCCAGCAGCTTAGATTCAGGGCCCCCCTACGAGCAGTACTTC. Encoded protein: CASSLDSGPPYEQYF.

The chain carries TRBV4-2 and TRBJ1-2; D gene uncertain. The germline V gene has CDR1 LGHNA and CDR2 YNFKEQ. Trimming shortened V by 0 bases and J by 1 base, and 9 bases separated the two germline ends. This CDR3 region has 15 residues. CDR3 amino acids: CASSQESQINYGYTF. Here the CDR3 DNA reads TGTGCCAGCAGCCAAGAATCGCAGATTAACTATGGCTACACCTTC.

The V call is TRBV10-3, the J call TRBJ1-3; 8 positions match TRBD1. Germline V CDR1 and CDR2: ENHRY, SYGVKD. V shed 4 bases, J shed 3 bases, and the junction held 8 bases outside the gene matches. There are 16 residues in the CDR3. CDR3 sequence: CAISARQGAGGNTIYF. DNA of the CDR3: TGTGCCATCAGTGCAAGGCAGGGGGCGGGTGGAAACACCATATATTTT.

This clone turned up a few times. The chain links TRBV4-2 to TRBJ2-3; no clear D. CDR1 and CDR2 (germline): LGHNA, YNFKEQ. This CDR3 has 12 amino acids. The V end lost 0 bases, the J end lost 9 bases, and 7 bases lay between the germline ends. CDR3 sequence (DNA): TGTGCCAGCAGCCAAGACAGCGCCACGCAGTATTTT. Its protein is CASSQDSATQYF.